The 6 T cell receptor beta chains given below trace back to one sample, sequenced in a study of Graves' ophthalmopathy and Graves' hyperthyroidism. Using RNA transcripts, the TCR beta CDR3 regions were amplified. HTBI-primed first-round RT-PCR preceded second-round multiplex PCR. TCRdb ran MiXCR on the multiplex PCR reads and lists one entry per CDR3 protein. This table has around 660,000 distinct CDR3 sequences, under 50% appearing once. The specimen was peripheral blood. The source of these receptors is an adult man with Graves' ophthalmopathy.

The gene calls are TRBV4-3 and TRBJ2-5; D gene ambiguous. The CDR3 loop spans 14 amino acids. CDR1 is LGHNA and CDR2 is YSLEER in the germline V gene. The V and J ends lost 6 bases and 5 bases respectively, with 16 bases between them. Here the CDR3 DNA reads TGCGCCAGCAGTCTGAGTCGGGCGGTGGAGACCCAGTACTTC. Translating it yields CASSLSRAVETQYF.

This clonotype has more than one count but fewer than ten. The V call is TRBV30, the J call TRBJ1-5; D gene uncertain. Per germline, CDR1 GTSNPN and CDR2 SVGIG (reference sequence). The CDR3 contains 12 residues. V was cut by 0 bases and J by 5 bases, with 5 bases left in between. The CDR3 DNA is TGTGCCTGGAGTGTAGGGCATCAGCCCCAGCATTTT. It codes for CAWSVGHQPQHF.

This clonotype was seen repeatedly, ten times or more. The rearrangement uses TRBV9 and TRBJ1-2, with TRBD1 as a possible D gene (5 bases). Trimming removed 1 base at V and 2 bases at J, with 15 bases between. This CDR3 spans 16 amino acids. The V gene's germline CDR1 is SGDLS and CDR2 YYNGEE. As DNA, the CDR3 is TGTGCCAGCAGCGTAACCTCCGGGACGGGGAACTATGGCTACACCTTC. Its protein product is CASSVTSGTGNYGYTF.

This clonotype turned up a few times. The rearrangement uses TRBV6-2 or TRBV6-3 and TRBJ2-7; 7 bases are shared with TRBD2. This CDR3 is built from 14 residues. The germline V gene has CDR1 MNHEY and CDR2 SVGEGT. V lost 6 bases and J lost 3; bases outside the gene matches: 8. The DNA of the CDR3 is TGTGCCAGCAGGAGGGAGGGGTCGTTCTACGAGCAGTACTTC. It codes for CASRREGSFYEQYF.

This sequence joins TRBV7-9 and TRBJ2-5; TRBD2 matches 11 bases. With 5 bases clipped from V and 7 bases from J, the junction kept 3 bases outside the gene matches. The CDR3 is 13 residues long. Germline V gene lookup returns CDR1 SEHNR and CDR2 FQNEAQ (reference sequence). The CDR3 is CASSPGTSGTQYF. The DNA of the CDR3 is TGTGCCAGCAGCCCAGGGACTAGCGGGACCCAGTACTTC. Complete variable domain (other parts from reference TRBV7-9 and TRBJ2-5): DTGVSQNPRHKITKRGQNVTFRCDPISEHNRLYWYRQTLGQGPEFLTYFQNEAQLEKSRLLSDRFSAERPKGSFSTLEIQRTEQGDSAMYLCASSPGTSGTQYFGPGTRLLVL.

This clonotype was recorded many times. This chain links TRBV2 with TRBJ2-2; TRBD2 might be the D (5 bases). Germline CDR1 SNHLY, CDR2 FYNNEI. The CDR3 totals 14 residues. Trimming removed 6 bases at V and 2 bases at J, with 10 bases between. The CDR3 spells CASRHGGNTGELFF. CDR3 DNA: TGTGCCAGCAGGCATGGAGGCAACACCGGGGAGCTGTTTTTT.